This record concerns one TCR beta chain sequence. This clone may be a read error of a much larger clone one base away. Diagnostic assessment was based on clinical symptoms, serum thyroxine and TRAb, thyroid ultrasound and orbital computed tomography. This entry comes from a study of T cells in Graves' hyperthyroidism and ophthalmopathy. The TCR beta CDR3 regions underwent amplification using RNA transcripts as the source. In the first-round RT-PCR of the TCR CDR3, the HTBI primer set was used. In TCRdb, the multiplex PCR reads were re-called with MiXCR into one record per CDR3 protein. This sample has 450,000 to 650,000 distinct CDR3 sequences; over 15% occur once, and the top ten carry around 17%. Sequenced: blood. The TCR was taken from a woman under 30 with Graves' ophthalmopathy.

CDR3 amino acids: CASSLEEMANYGYAF. The CDR3 DNA is TGTGCCAGCAGCTTAGAAGAAATGGCCAACTATGGCTACGCCTTC. V and J are TRBV11-2 and TRBJ1-2; D gene unclear. CDR1 is SGHAT, CDR2 FQNNGV, per germline. CDR3 length: 15 residues. The full variable domain, completed using reference TRBV11-2 and TRBJ1-2, is EAGVAQSPRYKIIEKRQSVAFWCNPISGHATLYWYQQILGQGPKLLIQFQNNGVVDDSQLPKDRFSAERLKGVDSTLKIQPAKLEDSAVYLCASSLEEMANYGYAFGSGTRLTVV.